The 21 T cell receptor beta chains reported below all come from one sample, sequenced in a study of identical twins. TCRdb fed the 5' RACE reads into MiXCR, producing one record per CDR3 protein. The data contain about 890,000 distinct CDR3 sequences, over 9% of them singletons. This same sample was also part of a study on yellow fever vaccine responses in identical twins.

Sequencing was carried out using PBMCs. These TCRs come from a woman aged 18-29 years in good health.

This clonotype was observed a few times. The chain joins TRBV9 to TRBJ2-3; TRBD1 agrees at 9 bases. Germline values: CDR1 SGDLS, CDR2 YYNGEE. V lost 7 bases and J lost 6; bases outside the gene matches: 9. The CDR3 totals 14 residues. CDR3 in DNA: TGTGCCAGCGACGGCGGACAGGGGTGGGATACGCAGTATTTT. Residues: CASDGGQGWDTQYF.

This clonotype was counted only a few times. V usage is TRBV2 and J usage is TRBJ2-1, with 8 bases that match TRBD1. V dropped 7 bases and J dropped 3; count of bases not matched to a gene: 14. The CDR3 extends over 17 amino acids. Germline assignment: CDR1 SNHLY and CDR2 FYNNEI. The CDR3 here is CASTAQDRAGVYNEQFF. CDR3 coding DNA: TGTGCCAGCACCGCCCAGGACAGGGCCGGGGTCTACAATGAGCAGTTCTTC.

There are many counts of this clonotype. V and J are TRBV12-3 or TRBV12-4 and TRBJ2-1; 10 nucleotides match TRBD2. The V gene end was trimmed by 6 bases and the J gene end by 6 bases; junction bases not matched to a gene: 2. The CDR3 length is 13 residues. In nucleotides, the CDR3 is TGTGCCAGCAGGCGGACTAGCGGCAATGAGCAGTTCTTC. Translating gives CASRRTSGNEQFF.

This clonotype was observed at least ten times. The rearrangement joins TRBV12-3 or TRBV12-4 to TRBJ1-1; D ambiguous. V lost 7 bases, J lost 3 bases, and 9 bases lay in between. CDR3 length equals 12 residues. The CDR3 bases are TGTGCCAGCACCGGTTTTGACACTGAAGCTTTCTTT. It yields the protein CASTGFDTEAFF.

This clonotype came up many times. The rearrangement uses TRBV6-4 and TRBJ2-1; 12 bases line up with TRBD1. Germline lookup yields CDR1 MRHNA and CDR2 SNTAGT. With 4 bases clipped from V and 5 bases from J, the junction kept 3 bases outside the gene matches. This CDR3 has 15 amino acids. The chain's CDR3 is CASSAGTGGNNEQFF. CDR3 nucleotides: TGTGCCAGCAGTGCCGGGACAGGGGGCAACAATGAGCAGTTCTTC.

The chain combines TRBV5-8 with TRBJ2-7; 8 bases fit TRBD2. V lost 4 bases and J lost 1; bases outside the gene matches: 7. The germline V gene encodes CDR1 SGHTS and CDR2 YDEGEE. This CDR3 is 15 amino acids long. The CDR3 reads CASSTLGTSSYEQYF. CDR3 sequence (DNA): TGTGCCAGCAGCACACTCGGGACTAGTTCCTACGAGCAGTACTTC.

This chain links TRBV27 with TRBJ2-3; 7 bases are shared with TRBD1. This CDR3 has 16 amino acids. Germline CDR1 is MNHEY and CDR2 is SMNVEV (reference sequence). V was clipped by 3 bases and J by 1 base; unmatched bases: 7. CDR3 region: CASSFRRTGGTDTQYF. Written as DNA, the CDR3 is TGTGCCAGCAGTTTTCGCCGGACAGGCGGCACAGATACGCAGTATTTT.

V is TRBV7-6 and J is TRBJ2-1, with D perhaps matching TRBD1 (5 bases). V gave up 5 bases and J gave up 8 bases, with 16 bases separating them. The CDR3 has 14 amino acids. Looked up from germline, CDR1 is SGHVS and CDR2 is FNYEAQ. The CDR3 loop reads CASSAPQGPHEQFF. In DNA form, the CDR3 reads TGTGCCAGCAGCGCCCCGCAGGGTCCCCATGAGCAGTTCTTC.

J is TRBJ1-1 and V is TRBV2; the D is unclear. The CDR3 has 15 amino acids. In germline, CDR1 is SNHLY, CDR2 FYNNEI. V was clipped by 10 bases and J by 4 bases, with 22 bases between them. The DNA of the CDR3 is TGTGCCATCACCGAATCTGGCGTGGGAGGCACTGAAGCTTTCTTT. This encodes CAITESGVGGTEAFF.

This clonotype has only a few counts. The V call is TRBV20-1, the J call TRBJ2-2, with 8 bases that match TRBD2. Germline CDR1 DFQATT, CDR2 SNEGSKA (reference sequence). The V gene end was trimmed by 2 bases and the J gene end by 5 bases; junction bases not matched to a gene: 7. The CDR3 has 15 amino acids. CDR3 in DNA: TGCAGTGCTAGACCCAGCGGGAGAGGGACCGGGGAGCTGTTTTTT. It specifies CSARPSGRGTGELFF.

The chain couples TRBV24-1 to TRBJ2-5, with unresolved D. Germline V CDR1 and CDR2: KGHDR, SFDVKD. The V and J ends lost 2 bases and 7 bases respectively, with 13 bases between them. CDR3 length: 14 amino acids. This chain's CDR3 is CATSDSAAWGTQYF. The CDR3 nucleotides are TGTGCCACCAGTGATTCAGCCGCCTGGGGGACCCAGTACTTC.

In this sample, this clonotype turned up a few times. This sequence joins TRBV10-3 and TRBJ2-1; 12 bases line up with TRBD2. Germline loops: CDR1 ENHRY, CDR2 SYGVKD. The length of the CDR3 is 14 residues. V was clipped by 6 bases and J by 8 bases; unmatched bases: 5. The CDR3 reads CAIRQTSGSHEQFF. CDR3 coding DNA: TGTGCCATCAGGCAGACTAGCGGGAGCCATGAGCAGTTCTTC.

This clonotype showed up just a few times. The chain recombines TRBV2 with TRBJ2-3, with D possibly being TRBD2 (6 bases). Germline lookup yields CDR1 SNHLY and CDR2 FYNNEI. The CDR3 loop spans 11 amino acids. The V gene lost 8 bases and the J gene lost 8 bases, with 11 bases spanning the gap. CDR3 amino acids: CASGDLRTQYF. The DNA for the CDR3 is TGTGCCAGCGGGGACTTACGTACGCAGTATTTT.

This clonotype turned up a few times. The chain is built from TRBV20-1 and TRBJ2-1; D could derive from TRBD1 or TRBD2 (5 bases each). Per the germline V gene, CDR1 is DFQATT and CDR2 is SNEGSKA (reference sequence). V was trimmed by 5 bases and J by 9 bases, leaving 26 bases between them. The length of the CDR3 is 16 residues. CDR3 bases: TGCAGTGCTGACCACTTTGGCGGGTCCGGCCAGGGTGAGCAGTTCTTC. Protein product: CSADHFGGSGQGEQFF.

This sequence joins TRBV5-1 and TRBJ2-7; D remains unclear. Germline V CDR1 and CDR2: SGHRS, YFSETQ. This CDR3 spans 14 amino acids. Trimming pared 0 bases from V and 4 bases from J, leaving 11 bases between. The CDR3 region is CASSLEGIPYEQYF. The DNA of the CDR3 is TGCGCCAGCAGCTTGGAAGGGATTCCTTACGAGCAGTACTTC.

The chain has TRBV6-1 and TRBJ2-1, with D perhaps matching TRBD1 (5 bases). The CDR3 sequence is 13 residues long. The germline V gene encodes CDR1 MNHNS and CDR2 SASEGT. V lost 3 bases and J 9 bases, leaving 12 bases between the germline ends. The CDR3 region has the DNA TGTGCCAGCAGTGAGATGACAGTCGGTGAGCAGTTCTTC. Its protein is CASSEMTVGEQFF.

This rearrangement joins TRBV4-1 to TRBJ2-7; no firm D call. The CDR3 length is 13 residues. Germline CDR1 and CDR2: MGHRA and YSYEKL. The germline V and J ends were trimmed by 0 bases and 6 bases, with 9 bases remaining between them. The CDR3 here is CASSQEPPREQYF. The CDR3 DNA reads TGCGCCAGCAGCCAAGAGCCCCCGCGCGAGCAGTACTTC.

This clonotype was counted many times. The chain couples TRBV15 to TRBJ2-3; no clear D. V lost 0 bases and J 2 bases, leaving 15 bases between the germline ends. Looked up from germline, CDR1 is LNHNV and CDR2 is YYDKDF (reference sequence). CDR3 length: 17 residues. Here the CDR3 reads CATSRDGLVTHTDTQYF. CDR3 DNA: TGTGCCACCAGCAGAGATGGCCTGGTTACGCACACAGATACGCAGTATTTT.

This clonotype was observed at least ten times. The gene calls are TRBV4-1 and TRBJ2-5; no firm D call. The CDR3 totals 15 residues. Germline loops: CDR1 MGHRA, CDR2 YSYEKL. The V end was cut by 0 bases, the J end by 5 bases, with 13 bases between. The CDR3 bases are TGCGCCAGCAGCCAAGATGTTTGGCTACTTGAGACCCAGTACTTC. It translates to CASSQDVWLLETQYF.

This clonotype was detected many times. The chain links TRBV12-3 or TRBV12-4 to TRBJ2-7, with D possibly TRBD1 on 6 matching bases. The CDR3 consists of 14 residues. The V end lost 3 bases, the J end lost 0 bases, and 9 bases lay between the germline ends. The CDR3 DNA sequence: TGTGCCAGCAGTTTCCGACAGGACTCCTACGAGCAGTACTTC. Translated, it gives CASSFRQDSYEQYF.

The V gene is TRBV12-3 or TRBV12-4, the J gene TRBJ1-2; D perhaps matches TRBD1 (5 bases). This CDR3 region has 15 residues. Trimming took 6 bases from V and 4 from J, leaving 18 bases between them. The CDR3, as DNA: TGTGCCAGCAGGAACCGGGGCAGGGACCCCTATGGCTACACCTTC. It codes for CASRNRGRDPYGYTF.